A few counts support the clone carrying this T cell receptor (beta chain). What it binds is not known. The CDR3 sequence is 12 residues long. Deletions cut 6 bases from V and 6 bases from J, with 11 bases between. Germline V lookup: CDR1 MNHEY, CDR2 SVGAGI. The sample is drawn from a study of cytomegalovirus exposure and HLA in healthy donors. Study-wide results and caveats: Further analysis, carried out later, found HLA-associated TCR beta chains more clonally expanded than equally common other chains.

Researchers ran the PCR with 60 Vbeta and 13 Jbeta primers. Some clones are missing from TCRdb's copy, which holds only in-frame ones; the method was immunoSEQ multiplex PCR. In the table there are 85,000 to 100,000 clones, around four fifths of which are singletons. This receptor was identified in a man aged 45-60 years in good health and CMV-seropositive. Sample: PBMCs. The V call is TRBV6-5, the J call TRBJ1-2; maybe TRBD1 (5 bases). Here the CDR3 reads CASRDSPDGYTF. CDR3 nucleotides: TGTGCCAGCAGAGACAGTCCCGATGGCTACACCTTC.